Given below is one T cell receptor (beta chain) in context. Its antigen has not been determined. It has no much larger one-base neighbor in the sample; base qualities were not kept. TCRbeta CDR3 regions were immunosequenced from genomic DNA with the immunoSEQ Assay. Prior to high-throughput sequencing, genomic DNA was amplified by bias-controlled multiplex PCR. Concerning the study's data processing: To quantify the absolute abundance of each unique TCRbeta CDR3 region, the sequences were collapsed and filtered. Clonality was defined as 1 minus Pielou's evenness and was calculated using productive rearrangements only. Clones with significantly greater frequencies in on-treatment versus baseline samples were identified using a previously published method. Here the immuneACCESS table is served through TCRdb, limited to in-frame sequences with V and J called. Missing clones are a known gap in these copies; in checked studies unresolved V genes cover under half, and the rest lacks a known reason. V and J calls and clone size follow that table, whereas D and trimming were derived from the DNA. The sample data list approximately 8,400 clones, and roughly 70% of these were observed just once. The ten biggest clones cover 50% of the sample.

This sample is drawn from a study of sequential checkpoint blockade in melanoma (dated by TCRdb to 2018 to 2020). General notes on the study: In a 1:1 randomization, patients received either first-line nivolumab then ipilimumab (arm A) or ipilimumab then nivolumab (arm B). Both trial sequences were followed by maintenance nivolumab.

Including the terminal cysteine and phenylalanine, the CDR3 comprises 15 residues. Only the CDR3 DNA is retained, 45 bases long and in frame from the first base. Via the germline V gene, CDR1 is SNHLY and CDR2 FYNNEI. Trimming costs V 5 bases and J 0 bases, and their ends lie 11 bases apart. In the paper's terms, the treatment or condition label means: randomized to nivolumab then ipilimumab (arm A) or the reverse (arm B). No trial patient had received prior DNA-damaging chemotherapy. Thawed PBMCs were sorted on a FACS Aria II flow cytometer to isolate live CD3+CD8+ cells negative for CD19 and CD56. Samples came from patients with melanoma in CheckMate 064, a randomized, open-label phase II trial of sequential checkpoint blockade. Peripheral blood mononuclear cells were obtained through leukapheresis, purified using Ficoll-Paque, and frozen in human serum containing about 10% DMSO. Immediately after sorting, the purity of the sorted blood CD3+CD8+ cells was confirmed to be >95%, and DNA was then extracted.

Summary of the overall study and its limitations: The response-prediction model combining TCR metrics and mutation burden needs validation in larger, independent patient cohorts.

The material sequenced was CD8+ T cells sorted from blood (inferred from file names), taken from a patient given nivolumab and ipilimumab in sequence. The chain links TRBV2 with TRBJ1-5, and TRBD1 may be the D gene, going by 6 matching bases. This clonotype originated in a human patient with melanoma. Some clones in this sample may be carry-over from other donors' samples. The DNA reads TGTGCCAGCAGTTCATGGACAGATAGCAATCAGCCCCAGCATTTT. Its product reads: CASSSWTDSNQPQHF.